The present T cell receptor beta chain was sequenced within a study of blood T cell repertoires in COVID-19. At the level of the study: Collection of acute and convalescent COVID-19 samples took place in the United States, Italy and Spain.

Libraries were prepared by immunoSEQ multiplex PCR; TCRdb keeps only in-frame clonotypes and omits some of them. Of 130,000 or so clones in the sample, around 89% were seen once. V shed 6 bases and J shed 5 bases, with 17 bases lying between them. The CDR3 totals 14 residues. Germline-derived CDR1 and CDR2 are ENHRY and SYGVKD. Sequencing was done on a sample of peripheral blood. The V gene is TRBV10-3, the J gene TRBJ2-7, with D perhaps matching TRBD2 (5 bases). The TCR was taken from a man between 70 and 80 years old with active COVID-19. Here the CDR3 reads CAIRQSEGGHEQYF. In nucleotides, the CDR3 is TGTGCCATCAGGCAAAGCGAGGGTGGACACGAGCAGTACTTC.